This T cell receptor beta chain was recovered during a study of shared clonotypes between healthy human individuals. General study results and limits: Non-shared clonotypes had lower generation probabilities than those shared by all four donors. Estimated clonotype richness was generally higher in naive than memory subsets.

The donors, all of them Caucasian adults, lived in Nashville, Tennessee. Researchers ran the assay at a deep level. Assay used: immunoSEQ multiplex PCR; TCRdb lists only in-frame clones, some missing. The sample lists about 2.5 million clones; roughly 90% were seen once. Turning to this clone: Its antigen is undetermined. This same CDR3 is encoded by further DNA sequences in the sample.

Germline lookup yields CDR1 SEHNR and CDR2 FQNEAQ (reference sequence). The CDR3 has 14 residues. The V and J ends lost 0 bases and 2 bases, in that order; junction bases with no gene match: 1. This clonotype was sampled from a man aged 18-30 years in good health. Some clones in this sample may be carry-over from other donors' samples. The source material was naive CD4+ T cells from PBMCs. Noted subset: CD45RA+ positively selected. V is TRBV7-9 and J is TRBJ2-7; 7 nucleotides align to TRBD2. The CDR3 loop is CASSLAGTTYEQYF. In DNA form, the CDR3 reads TGTGCCAGCAGCTTAGCGGGGACTACCTACGAGCAGTACTTC.